The 10 T cell receptor beta chains listed next were all sequenced from one sample in a study of cytotoxic CD8 clonotypes in ibrutinib-treated CLL. The data were produced by immunoSEQ multiplex PCR, yet TCRdb's version contains in-frame clones alone and is incomplete. Here the sample spans 330,000 or so clones, around 66% being singletons. The material sequenced was PBMCs, taken after 36 months of ibrutinib treatment. The receptors derive from a human donor with chronic lymphocytic leukemia.

The V gene is TRBV5-8, the J gene TRBJ2-5; D gene ambiguous. Trimming left V 6 bases short and J 2 bases short, with 17 bases between. Looked up from germline, CDR1 is SGHTS and CDR2 is YDEGEE. The CDR3 length is 15 residues. The CDR3, as DNA: TGTGCCAGCACCAGTCCCTTTCTGATGCAAGAGACCCAGTACTTC. It translates to CASTSPFLMQETQYF.

V gene TRBV25-1 combines with J gene TRBJ2-5; TRBD1 might be the D (6 bases). Germline V gives CDR1 MGHDK, CDR2 SYGVNS. Between the trimmed V and J ends, which lost 3 bases and 0 bases, there was a span of 11 bases. The length of the CDR3 is 15 residues. CDR3 protein: CASSDRQANQETQYF. CDR3 sequence (DNA): TGTGCCAGCAGTGATCGACAGGCTAACCAAGAGACCCAGTACTTC.

The table lists this clone with a few counts. The rearrangement uses TRBV20-1 and TRBJ2-7, with 7 bases identical to TRBD1. V shed 7 bases and J 3 bases; nucleotides not matched to a gene: 3. The germline V gene has CDR1 DFQATT and CDR2 SNEGSKA (reference sequence). The CDR3 extends over 11 amino acids. The CDR3 here is CSGGQNYEQYF. The CDR3 DNA follows: TGCAGTGGGGGACAGAACTACGAGCAGTACTTC.

This clone was detected a few times. The chain links TRBV29-1 to TRBJ1-2; 7 bases match TRBD1. Germline V gene sequence: CDR1 SQVTM, CDR2 ANQGSEA. CDR3 length: 13 amino acids. Trimming at V came to 5 bases and at J to 4 bases, leaving 7 bases not matched to a gene. DNA for the CDR3: TGCAGCGTTCCTGACAGGGCCAGCTATGGCTACACCTTC. Amino acid sequence: CSVPDRASYGYTF.

The chain couples TRBV7-2 to TRBJ2-1; D is undetermined. This CDR3 has 12 amino acids. V lost 6 bases, J lost 8 bases, and 11 bases lay in between. Germline V gives CDR1 SGHTA, CDR2 FQGNSA. The CDR3: CASSYHRDEQFF. DNA for the CDR3: TGTGCCAGCAGTTACCATAGGGATGAGCAGTTCTTC.

The V call is TRBV28, the J call TRBJ2-7, with D maybe TRBD2 (6 bases). With 3 bases removed from V and 3 bases from J, the gap between germline ends came to 9 bases. Germline CDR1 reads MDHEN; CDR2 reads SYDVKM. The CDR3 loop spans 13 amino acids. The CDR3 sequence: CASSFGGFYEQYF. The CDR3 DNA follows: TGTGCCAGCAGTTTCGGGGGATTCTACGAGCAGTACTTC.

The V gene is TRBV4-1, the J gene TRBJ1-3; D gene ambiguous. The length of the CDR3 is 17 residues. The germline V gene encodes CDR1 MGHRA and CDR2 YSYEKL. Trimming left V 3 bases short and J 0 bases short, with 15 bases between. The CDR3 DNA reads TGCGCCAGCAGCCATGTTCTGGGTCCAAGCTCTGGAAACACCATATATTTT. This sequence encodes CASSHVLGPSSGNTIYF.

This clone was found a few times. The rearrangement joins TRBV27 to TRBJ2-1, with a possible D match to TRBD2 (5 bases). Germline CDR1 and CDR2: MNHEY and SMNVEV (reference sequence). Trimming took 4 bases from V and 9 from J, leaving 16 bases between them. This CDR3 contains 14 residues. The CDR3 loop reads CASSYQDSNSEQFF. CDR3 bases: TGTGCCAGCAGTTATCAGGACTCAAATAGTGAGCAGTTCTTC.

The gene calls are TRBV6-1 and TRBJ2-5; 8 bases fit TRBD1. Germline CDR1 MNHNS, CDR2 SASEGT. V shed 2 bases and J 8 bases; nucleotides not matched to a gene: 7. CDR3 length: 14 residues. The CDR3 sequence: CASSEQGAEDTQYF. Written as DNA, the CDR3 is TGTGCCAGCAGTGAACAGGGGGCGGAGGATACCCAGTACTTC.

The chain carries TRBV9 and TRBJ2-2, with a weak D call TRBD2 (5 bases). V lost 0 bases and J 5 bases, leaving 11 bases between the germline ends. The CDR3 length is 15 residues. The V gene's germline CDR1 is SGDLS and CDR2 YYNGEE. For the CDR3, the DNA is TGTGCCAGCAGCGTAGCTGTTGGGGAGACCGGGGAGCTGTTTTTT. It specifies CASSVAVGETGELFF.